A single sample gave rise to the 31 T cell receptor beta chains below, sequenced in a study of T cells after yellow fever vaccination. TCRdb reprocessed the 5' RACE reads with MiXCR, giving one entry per CDR3 protein. Seen here are about 630,000 distinct CDR3 sequences, roughly 12% observed once, and the top ten hold 15%. Here the sequenced sample was PBMCs, taken on the day of the yellow fever booster vaccination. Receptors were obtained from a man aged 30-40 years who received the YFV17D yellow fever vaccine.

This clonotype occurred many times. This chain links TRBV6-1 with TRBJ2-7; D unresolved. The CDR3 totals 11 residues. V lost 4 bases and J 6 bases, leaving 7 bases between the germline ends. Germline V gene data show CDR1 as MNHNS and CDR2 as SASEGT. The CDR3 DNA sequence: TGTGCCAGCAGTGCCAGATTCGAGCAGTACTTC. It encodes CASSARFEQYF.

The genes are TRBV20-1 and TRBJ2-7; 10 positions agree with TRBD2. The CDR3 length is 15 residues. The ends lost 1 base at V and 2 bases at J; junction bases unmatched: 5. CDR1 and CDR2 from the germline V gene are DFQATT and SNEGSKA (reference sequence). This CDR3 is CSARGRGLAPYEQYF. The DNA for the CDR3 is TGCAGTGCTAGAGGGAGGGGACTAGCGCCCTACGAGCAGTACTTC.

The chain combines TRBV12-3 or TRBV12-4 with TRBJ2-2, with D possibly TRBD2 on 6 matching bases. V was shortened by 5 bases and J by 6 bases, with 16 bases between the two germline ends. This CDR3 contains 15 residues. For the CDR3, the DNA is TGTGCCAGCAGTCCACGGGGGAAGGTGGCCGGGGAGCTGTTTTTT. This gives the protein CASSPRGKVAGELFF.

In this sample, this clonotype turned up a few times. The V call is TRBV21-1, the J call TRBJ2-7. TRBV21-1 is assigned pseudogene status. The CDR3 has 13 amino acids. CDR3: CASSSLLLPRPYF. In DNA, the CDR3 is TGTGCCAGCAGCAGTCTACTCCTCCCTCGACCGTACTTC.

This rearrangement joins TRBV28 to TRBJ2-5; a weak D match, TRBD1 (5 bases). Germline loops: CDR1 MDHEN, CDR2 SYDVKM. This CDR3 is 15 amino acids long. Trimming took 1 base from V and 5 from J, leaving 14 bases between them. Here the CDR3 reads CASSLSQGRAETQYF. The CDR3 DNA follows: TGTGCCAGCAGTTTATCGCAGGGCAGGGCGGAGACCCAGTACTTC.

The CDR3 here is CASSFIGSGNTIYF. Here the CDR3 DNA reads TGTGCCAGCAGTTTTATAGGGTCCGGAAACACCATATATTTT. The rearrangement uses TRBV28 and TRBJ1-3, with unresolved D. CDR3 length equals 14 residues. Per germline, CDR1 MDHEN and CDR2 SYDVKM. V lost 3 bases, J lost 4 bases, and 10 bases lay in between. Full variable domain (rest looked up from reference TRBV28 and TRBJ1-3): DVKVTQSSRYLVKRTGEKVFLECVQDMDHENMFWYRQDPGLGLRLIYFSYDVKMKEKGDIPEGYSVSREKKERFSLILESASTNQTSMYLCASSFIGSGNTIYFGEGSWLTVV.

This clonotype was observed a few times. This chain joins TRBV6-1 and TRBJ2-1, with D unresolved. The CDR3 sequence is 13 residues long. V was pared by 5 bases and J by 8 bases, with 13 bases between. From germline, CDR1 is MNHNS and CDR2 SASEGT. The CDR3 loop is CASSPTMFYEQFF. CDR3 nucleotides: TGTGCCAGCAGTCCAACGATGTTCTATGAGCAGTTCTTC.

This rearrangement joins TRBV20-1 to TRBJ2-5; TRBD1 agrees at 7 bases. V shed 1 base and J 7 bases; nucleotides not matched to a gene: 6. This CDR3 has 13 amino acids. In germline, CDR1 is DFQATT, CDR2 SNEGSKA (reference sequence). CDR3 DNA: TGCAGTGCTAGAGTTAGGGGGCCCGGGACCCAGTACTTC. This gives the protein CSARVRGPGTQYF.

This clonotype occurred a few times. The chain is built from TRBV24-1 and TRBJ2-1, with D perhaps matching TRBD1 (6 bases). Germline CDR1 is KGHDR and CDR2 is SFDVKD. V lost 3 bases to trimming and J lost 4 bases, with 9 bases between them. The CDR3 loop spans 14 amino acids. CDR3 in amino acids: CATSDRDKYNEQFF. The CDR3, as DNA: TGTGCCACCAGTGATCGGGACAAATACAATGAGCAGTTCTTC.

This clonotype has more than one count but fewer than ten. The V and J genes are TRBV14 and TRBJ2-5; D ambiguous. The CDR3 sequence is 14 residues long. The V gene lost 4 bases and the J gene lost 4 bases, with 13 bases spanning the gap. Germline V gives CDR1 SGHDN, CDR2 FVKESK. CDR3 in amino acids: CASSPGRRGETQYF. In DNA form, the CDR3 reads TGTGCCAGCAGCCCAGGACGCCGAGGAGAGACCCAGTACTTC.

This clonotype was picked up one time. The CDR3 is CASSLSRPGELFF. CDR3 nucleotide sequence: TGTGCCAGCAGCCTGAGTAGGCCCGGGGAGCTGTTTTTT. The J gene is TRBJ2-2, the V gene TRBV7-6; D is unclear. Germline V gene sequence: CDR1 SGHVS, CDR2 FNYEAQ. The ends were cut back, 5 bases at V and 6 bases at J, with 10 bases in the middle. The CDR3 runs 13 residues.

This clonotype has just a few counts. The chain is built from TRBV30 and TRBJ2-5; D gene uncertain. Germline CDR1 reads GTSNPN; CDR2 reads SVGIG (reference sequence). V was shortened by 2 bases and J by 3 bases, with 4 bases between the two germline ends. This CDR3 spans 11 amino acids. The CDR3 nucleotides read TGTGCCTGGAGTCCTAAAGAGACCCAGTACTTC. It specifies CAWSPKETQYF.

Many counts were recorded for this clonotype. The V call is TRBV24-1, the J call TRBJ2-1; D unresolved. The CDR3 totals 13 residues. Germline V gene lookup returns CDR1 KGHDR and CDR2 SFDVKD. V was pared by 1 base and J by 8 bases, with 8 bases between. The CDR3 loop is CATSDFQTDEQFF. In nucleotides, the CDR3 is TGTGCCACCAGTGATTTTCAGACGGATGAGCAGTTCTTC.

This clonotype was seen a handful of times. The chain recombines TRBV20-1 with TRBJ2-1, with D perhaps matching TRBD2 (6 bases). CDR1 is DFQATT, CDR2 SNEGSKA, per germline (reference sequence). The CDR3 totals 15 residues. The V gene lost 0 bases and the J gene lost 5 bases, with 14 bases spanning the gap. The CDR3 loop reads CSARDFSGLDNEQFF. CDR3 in DNA: TGCAGTGCTAGAGATTTTTCGGGACTCGACAATGAGCAGTTCTTC.

This chain joins TRBV6-1 and TRBJ2-3; D possibly uses TRBD1 or TRBD2 (6 bases each). The V end lost 7 bases, the J end lost 3 bases, and 14 bases lay between the germline ends. The CDR3 totals 14 residues. Looked up from germline, CDR1 is MNHNS and CDR2 is SASEGT. The DNA of the CDR3 is TGTGCCAGCACCGTCGGGGGCAAAACAGATACGCAGTATTTT. It is translated as CASTVGGKTDTQYF.

V usage is TRBV21-1 and J usage is TRBJ2-7. TRBV21-1 constitutes a pseudogene. CDR3 length: 12 amino acids. This chain's CDR3 is CASSATYTEQYF. Here the CDR3 DNA reads TGTGCCAGCAGCGCGACGTACACCGAGCAGTACTTC.

This clonotype was observed a few times. The rearrangement uses TRBV20-1 and TRBJ2-3; D uncertain. V was trimmed by 0 bases and J by 2 bases, leaving 9 bases between them. CDR3 size: 14 residues. Germline CDR1 DFQATT, CDR2 SNEGSKA (reference sequence). CDR3 residues: CSARDPTYTDTQYF. CDR3 DNA: TGCAGTGCTAGAGATCCGACATACACAGATACGCAGTATTTT.

This clonotype was observed a handful of times. This sequence joins TRBV27 and TRBJ2-4; possible D gene TRBD2, 5 bases. Germline V gives CDR1 MNHEY, CDR2 SMNVEV (reference sequence). The CDR3 sequence is 15 residues long. The V end was cut by 6 bases, the J end by 1 base, with 13 bases between. The CDR3 reads CASSRLGSAKNIQYF. The CDR3 DNA sequence: TGTGCCAGCAGCCGTCTAGGGAGTGCCAAAAACATTCAGTACTTC.

This clonotype was counted a few times. The chain has TRBV7-9 and TRBJ2-2, with 7 bases identical to TRBD1. This CDR3 has 16 amino acids. CDR1 SEHNR and CDR2 FQNEAQ come from the germline V gene (reference sequence). V trimming: 5 bases; J trimming: 6 bases; junction bases outside the gene matches: 12. CDR3 in amino acids: CASSVGQRSVAGELFF. The CDR3 DNA is TGTGCCAGCAGCGTGGGACAGCGGAGCGTCGCCGGGGAGCTGTTTTTT.

Only a few counts were recorded for this clonotype. The chain employs TRBV7-9 and TRBJ2-3; 13 bases match TRBD2. Germline V gene lookup returns CDR1 SEHNR and CDR2 FQNEAQ (reference sequence). With 7 bases clipped from V and 4 bases from J, the junction kept 8 bases outside the gene matches. The CDR3 is 16 residues long. CDR3 loop: CASITSGRARADTQYF. The CDR3 DNA follows: TGTGCCAGCATAACTAGCGGGAGGGCCCGGGCAGATACGCAGTATTTT.

This clonotype was seen a handful of times. The chain employs TRBV19 and TRBJ2-1, with 7 bases fitting TRBD2. The CDR3 contains 16 residues. V trimming: 8 bases; J trimming: 4 bases; junction bases outside the gene matches: 14. Germline values: CDR1 LNHDA, CDR2 SQIVND (reference sequence). The CDR3 sequence is CASRRIGLAVYNEQFF. DNA for the CDR3: TGTGCCAGTCGCCGTATTGGGCTAGCGGTTTACAATGAGCAGTTCTTC.

J is TRBJ2-4 and V is TRBV14; D remains ambiguous. V lost 3 bases to trimming and J lost 9 bases, with 15 bases between them. This CDR3 is built from 14 residues. Germline V gene lookup returns CDR1 SGHDN and CDR2 FVKESK. CDR3 sequence: CASSHGSQMSIQYF. CDR3 nucleotides: TGTGCCAGCAGCCATGGTAGTCAAATGAGCATTCAGTACTTC.

This clonotype was detected only a few times. This chain uses TRBV20-1 with TRBJ1-5; D may be TRBD1 (6 bases). The CDR3 extends over 12 amino acids. Germline lookup yields CDR1 DFQATT and CDR2 SNEGSKA (reference sequence). The V end lost 6 bases, the J end lost 3 bases, and 9 bases lay between the germline ends. CDR3 amino acids: CSAGDTNQPQHF. CDR3 sequence (DNA): TGCAGTGCCGGGGACACCAATCAGCCCCAGCATTTT.

This sequence joins TRBV20-1 and TRBJ2-5; no clear D. The CDR3 runs 15 residues. V was pared by 1 base and J by 2 bases, with 14 bases between. Germline assignment: CDR1 DFQATT and CDR2 SNEGSKA (reference sequence). CDR3 in DNA: TGCAGTGCTAGAGCGGCCAGAATCCTGCAAGAGACCCAGTACTTC. Protein sequence: CSARAARILQETQYF.

This clonotype was observed at least ten times. The rearrangement uses TRBV6-2 or TRBV6-3 and TRBJ1-1; D is unclear. Per the germline V gene, CDR1 is MNHEY and CDR2 is SVGEGT. This CDR3 region has 12 residues. Trimming removed 8 bases at V and 2 bases at J, with 9 bases between. Here the CDR3 reads CASGLPNTEAFF. CDR3 sequence (DNA): TGTGCCAGCGGGCTACCCAACACTGAAGCTTTCTTT.

This clonotype was picked up a small number of times. CDR3 coding DNA: TGCAGTGCTAGACAAGTAGCTGGGGGGGCCAACGTCCTGACTTTC. This gives the protein CSARQVAGGANVLTF. The rearrangement links TRBV20-1 to TRBJ2-6; D uncertain. Trimming stripped 2 bases from V and 4 bases from J, with 12 bases between. Per the germline V gene, CDR1 is DFQATT and CDR2 is SNEGSKA (reference sequence). The CDR3 has 15 residues.

A few counts support this clonotype. The chain combines TRBV19 with TRBJ2-1; D is possibly TRBD2 (6 bases). Trimming stripped 1 base from V and 7 bases from J, with 8 bases between. The length of the CDR3 is 13 residues. The germline gives CDR1 LNHDA, CDR2 SQIVND (reference sequence). DNA of the CDR3: TGTGCCAGTAGTATAGCAAGCGGGAATGAGCAGTTCTTC. It translates to CASSIASGNEQFF.

The chain is built from TRBV21-1 and TRBJ2-3. TRBV21-1 is given as a pseudogene. CDR3 length: 15 amino acids. The CDR3 coding sequence is TGTGCCAGCACCGTAGTAATCGGGGGCACAGATACGCAGTATTTT. Translating it yields CASTVVIGGTDTQYF.

This clonotype was seen more than once but under ten times. The chain carries TRBV15 and TRBJ2-7; 8 nucleotides agree with TRBD2. CDR3 size: 19 residues. CDR1 LNHNV and CDR2 YYDKDF come from the germline V gene (reference sequence). V shed 5 bases and J 3 bases; nucleotides not matched to a gene: 21. This CDR3 reads CATSPINRLKRELCYEQYF. CDR3 nucleotide sequence: TGTGCCACCAGCCCTATTAATAGGCTAAAGCGGGAGCTCTGCTACGAGCAGTACTTC.

This clonotype was counted between two and nine times. This chain joins TRBV16 and TRBJ1-5; D is possibly TRBD1 (6 bases). Germline V gene lookup returns CDR1 KGHSY and CDR2 FQNENV. The CDR3 loop spans 17 amino acids. V was trimmed by 4 bases and J by 5 bases, leaving 21 bases between them. CDR3 coding DNA: TGTGCCAGCAGCCTCGCGCAGGGGAGGGTTCTGGATCAGCCCCAGCATTTT. Translation gives CASSLAQGRVLDQPQHF.

This clonotype was seen repeatedly, ten times or more. This sequence joins TRBV7-2 and TRBJ2-3; D call uncertain. Germline-derived CDR1 and CDR2 are SGHTA and FQGNSA. Trimming shortened V by 6 bases and J by 4 bases, and 5 bases separated the two germline ends. The CDR3 runs to 11 residues. CDR3 nucleotides: TGTGCCAGCAGTTCGGCAGATACGCAGTATTTT. The encoded protein is CASSSADTQYF. Looking up the rest from reference TRBV7-2 and TRBJ2-3 gives the full variable domain: GAGVSQSPSNKVTEKGKDVELRCDPISGHTALYWYRQSLGQGLEFLIYFQGNSAPDKSGLPSDRFSAERTGGSVSTLTIQRTQQEDSAVYLCASSSADTQYFGPGTRLTVL.